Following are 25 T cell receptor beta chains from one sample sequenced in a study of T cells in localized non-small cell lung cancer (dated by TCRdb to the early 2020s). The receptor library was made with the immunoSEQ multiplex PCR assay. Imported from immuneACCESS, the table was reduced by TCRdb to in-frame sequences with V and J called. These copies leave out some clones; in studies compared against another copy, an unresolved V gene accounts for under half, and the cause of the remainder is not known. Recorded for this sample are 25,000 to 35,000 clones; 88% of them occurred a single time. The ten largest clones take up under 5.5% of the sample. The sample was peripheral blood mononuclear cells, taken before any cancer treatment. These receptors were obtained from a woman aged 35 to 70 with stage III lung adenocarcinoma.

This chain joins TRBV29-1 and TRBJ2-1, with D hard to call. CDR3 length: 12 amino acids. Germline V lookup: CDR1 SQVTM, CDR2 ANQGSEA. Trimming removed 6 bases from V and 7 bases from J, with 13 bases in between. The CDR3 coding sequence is TGCAGCGTCCGATGGTACCTGAATGAGCAGTTCTTC. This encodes CSVRWYLNEQFF.

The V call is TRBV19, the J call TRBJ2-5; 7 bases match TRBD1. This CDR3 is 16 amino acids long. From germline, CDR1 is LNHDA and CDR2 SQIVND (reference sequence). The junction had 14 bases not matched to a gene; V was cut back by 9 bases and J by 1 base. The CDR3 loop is CASATTGVSFQETQYF. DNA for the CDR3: TGTGCCAGCGCTACCACAGGGGTGAGCTTCCAAGAGACCCAGTACTTC.

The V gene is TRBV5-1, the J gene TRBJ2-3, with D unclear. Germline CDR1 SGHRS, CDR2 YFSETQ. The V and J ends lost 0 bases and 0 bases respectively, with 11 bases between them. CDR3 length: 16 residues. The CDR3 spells CASSLVLGPSTDTQYF. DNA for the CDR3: TGCGCCAGCAGCTTGGTCCTAGGGCCCAGCACAGATACGCAGTATTTT.

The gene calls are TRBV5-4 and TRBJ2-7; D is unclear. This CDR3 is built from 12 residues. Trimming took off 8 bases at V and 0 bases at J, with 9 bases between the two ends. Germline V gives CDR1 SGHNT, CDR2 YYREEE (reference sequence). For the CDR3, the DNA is TGTGCCAGTTCCGGCAGCTCCTACGAGCAGTACTTC. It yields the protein CASSGSSYEQYF. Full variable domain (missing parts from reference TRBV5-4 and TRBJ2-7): ETGVTQSPTHLIKTRGQQVTLRCSSQSGHNTVSWYQQALGQGPQFIFQYYREEENGRGNFPPRFSGLQFPNYSSELNVNALELDDSALYLCASSGSSYEQYFGPGTRLTVT.

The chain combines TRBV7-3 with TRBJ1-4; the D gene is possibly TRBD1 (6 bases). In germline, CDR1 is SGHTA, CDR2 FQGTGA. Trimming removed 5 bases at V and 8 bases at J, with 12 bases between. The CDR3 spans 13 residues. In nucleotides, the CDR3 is TGTGCCAGCAGCGAACAGGGTGGGGAAAAACTGTTTTTT. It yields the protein CASSEQGGEKLFF. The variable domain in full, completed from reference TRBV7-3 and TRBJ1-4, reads GAGVSQTPSNKVTEKGKYVELRCDPISGHTALYWYRQSLGQGPEFLIYFQGTGAADDSGLPNDRFFAVRPEGSVSTLKIQRTERGDSAVYLCASSEQGGEKLFFGSGTQLSVL.

The CDR3 is CASSRTGRGYEQYF. DNA of the CDR3: TGTGCCAGCAGCCGGACAGGGAGGGGGTACGAGCAGTACTTC. This chain connects TRBV6-5 to TRBJ2-7; the D gene is possibly TRBD1 (8 bases). The V gene's germline CDR1 is MNHEY and CDR2 SVGAGI. This CDR3 has 14 residues. V was pared by 6 bases and J by 4 bases, with 16 bases between.

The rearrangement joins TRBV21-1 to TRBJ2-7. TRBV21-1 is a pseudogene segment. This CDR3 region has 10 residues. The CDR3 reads CASLHYEQYF. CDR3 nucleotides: TGTGCCAGCCTCCACTACGAGCAGTACTTC.

The CDR3 bases are TGTGCCAGCAGCTTAGTGCCCAGGGCAGAAGCTTTCTTT. Protein: CASSLVPRAEAFF. The chain couples TRBV7-8 to TRBJ1-1; the D gene is possibly TRBD1 (5 bases). Germline V gene sequence: CDR1 SGHVS, CDR2 FQNEAQ. This CDR3 contains 13 residues. V lost 1 base, J lost 8 bases, and 11 bases lay in between.

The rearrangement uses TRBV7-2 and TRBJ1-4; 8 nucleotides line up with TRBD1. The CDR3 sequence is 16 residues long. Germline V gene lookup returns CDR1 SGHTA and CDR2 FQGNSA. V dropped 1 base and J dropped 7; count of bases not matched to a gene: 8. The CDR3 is CASSLEGYRGSEKLFF. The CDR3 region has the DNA TGTGCCAGCAGCTTAGAAGGGTACAGGGGGAGTGAAAAACTGTTTTTT.

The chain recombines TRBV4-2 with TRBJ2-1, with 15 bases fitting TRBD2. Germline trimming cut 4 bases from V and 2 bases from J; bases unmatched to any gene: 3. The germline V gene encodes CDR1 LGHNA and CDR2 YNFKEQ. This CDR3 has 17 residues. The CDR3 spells CASSPGTSGGTYNEQFF. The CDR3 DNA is TGTGCCAGCAGCCCCGGGACTAGCGGGGGGACCTACAATGAGCAGTTCTTC.

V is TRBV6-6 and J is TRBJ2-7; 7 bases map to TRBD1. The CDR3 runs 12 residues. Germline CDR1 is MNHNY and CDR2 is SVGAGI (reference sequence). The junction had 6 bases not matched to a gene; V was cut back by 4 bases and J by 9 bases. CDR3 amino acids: CASSFTGDGQYF. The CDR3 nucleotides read TGTGCCAGCAGTTTTACAGGGGACGGGCAGTACTTC.

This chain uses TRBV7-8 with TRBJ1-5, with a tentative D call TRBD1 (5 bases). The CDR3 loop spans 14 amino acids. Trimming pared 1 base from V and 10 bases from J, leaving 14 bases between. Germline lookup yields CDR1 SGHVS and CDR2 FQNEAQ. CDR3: CASSLVGREDPQHF. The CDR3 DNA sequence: TGTGCCAGCAGCTTAGTAGGCAGGGAGGATCCCCAGCATTTT.

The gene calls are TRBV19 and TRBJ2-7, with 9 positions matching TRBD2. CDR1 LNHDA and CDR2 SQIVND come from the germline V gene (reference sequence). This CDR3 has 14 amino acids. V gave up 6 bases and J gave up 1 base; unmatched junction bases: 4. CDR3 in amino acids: CASRPTSGSYEQYF. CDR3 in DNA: TGTGCCAGTAGGCCGACTAGCGGTTCCTACGAGCAGTACTTC.

The CDR3 region is CASSDGQNTGELFF. The DNA of the CDR3 is TGTGCCAGCAGTGACGGACAGAACACCGGGGAGCTGTTTTTT. The rearrangement joins TRBV6-4 to TRBJ2-2, with D perhaps matching TRBD1 (5 bases). From germline, CDR1 is MRHNA and CDR2 SNTAGT. The CDR3 covers 14 residues. V was shortened by 2 bases and J by 1 base, with 5 bases between the two germline ends.

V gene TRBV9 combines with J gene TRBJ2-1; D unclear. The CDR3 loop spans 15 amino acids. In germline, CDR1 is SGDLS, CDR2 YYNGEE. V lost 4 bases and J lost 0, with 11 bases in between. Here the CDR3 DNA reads TGTGCCAGCAGCCTCACATTGAGCTCCTACAATGAGCAGTTCTTC. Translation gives CASSLTLSSYNEQFF.

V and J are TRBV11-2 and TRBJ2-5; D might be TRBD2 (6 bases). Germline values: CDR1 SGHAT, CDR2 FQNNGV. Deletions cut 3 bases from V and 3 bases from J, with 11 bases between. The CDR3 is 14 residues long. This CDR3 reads CASSFGGPKETQYF. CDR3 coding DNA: TGTGCCAGCAGCTTCGGGGGACCGAAAGAGACCCAGTACTTC.

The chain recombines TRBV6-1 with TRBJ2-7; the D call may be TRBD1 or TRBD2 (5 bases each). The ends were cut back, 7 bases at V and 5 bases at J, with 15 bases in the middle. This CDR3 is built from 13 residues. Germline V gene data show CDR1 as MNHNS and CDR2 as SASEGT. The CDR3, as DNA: TGTGCCAGCAAGGAGGCAGGGACCCACGAGCAGTACTTC. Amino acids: CASKEAGTHEQYF.

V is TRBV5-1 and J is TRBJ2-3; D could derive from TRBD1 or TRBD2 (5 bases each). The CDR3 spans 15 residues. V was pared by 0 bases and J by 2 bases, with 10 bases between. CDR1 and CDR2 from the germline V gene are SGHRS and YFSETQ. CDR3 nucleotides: TGCGCCAGCAGCTTGGCCGGGACCTTCACAGATACGCAGTATTTT. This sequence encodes CASSLAGTFTDTQYF.

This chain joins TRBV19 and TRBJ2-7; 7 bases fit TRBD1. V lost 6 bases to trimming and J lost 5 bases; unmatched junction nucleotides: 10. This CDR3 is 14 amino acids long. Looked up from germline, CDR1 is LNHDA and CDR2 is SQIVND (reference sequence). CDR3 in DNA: TGTGCCAGTAGAAGCACAGGGGCCTCGGACGAGCAGTACTTC. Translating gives CASRSTGASDEQYF.

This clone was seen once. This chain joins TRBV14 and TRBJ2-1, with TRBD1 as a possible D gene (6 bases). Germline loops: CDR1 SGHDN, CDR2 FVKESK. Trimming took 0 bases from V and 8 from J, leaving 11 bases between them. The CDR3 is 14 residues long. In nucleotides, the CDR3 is TGTGCCAGCAGCCAAGAGCTGGGGGCAGATGAGCAGTTCTTC. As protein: CASSQELGADEQFF.

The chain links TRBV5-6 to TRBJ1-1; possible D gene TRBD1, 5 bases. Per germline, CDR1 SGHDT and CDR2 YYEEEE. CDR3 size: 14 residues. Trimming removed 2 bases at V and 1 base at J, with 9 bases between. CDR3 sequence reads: CASSFRVRNTEAFF. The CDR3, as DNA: TGTGCCAGCAGCTTCAGGGTAAGGAACACTGAAGCTTTCTTT.

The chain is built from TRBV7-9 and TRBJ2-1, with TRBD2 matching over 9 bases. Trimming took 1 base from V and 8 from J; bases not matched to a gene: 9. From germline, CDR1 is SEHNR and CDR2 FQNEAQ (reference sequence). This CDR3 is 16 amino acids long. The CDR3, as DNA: TGTGCCAGCAGCTTAGGTCGACTAGCGGTCGGGGATGAGCAGTTCTTC. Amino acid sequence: CASSLGRLAVGDEQFF.

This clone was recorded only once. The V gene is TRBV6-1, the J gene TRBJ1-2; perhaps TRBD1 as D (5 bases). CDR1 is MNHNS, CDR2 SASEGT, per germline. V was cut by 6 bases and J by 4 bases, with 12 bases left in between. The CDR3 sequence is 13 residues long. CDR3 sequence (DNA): TGTGCCAGCAGCAGACAGCTCCTCTATGGCTACACCTTC. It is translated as CASSRQLLYGYTF.

The CDR3 region is CASSRATGSFGWYF. DNA for the CDR3: TGTGCCAGCAGCAGGGCGACAGGGTCGTTTGGTTGGTACTTC. This chain joins TRBV21-1 and TRBJ2-4; no DNA check was done on the table's D call, TRBD1. TRBV21-1 is deemed a pseudogene. There are 14 residues in the CDR3.

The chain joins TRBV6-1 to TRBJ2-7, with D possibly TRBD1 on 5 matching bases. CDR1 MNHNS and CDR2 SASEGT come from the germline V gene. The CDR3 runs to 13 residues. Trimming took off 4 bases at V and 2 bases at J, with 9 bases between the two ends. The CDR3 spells CASSVGAPYEQYF. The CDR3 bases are TGTGCCAGCAGTGTAGGGGCCCCCTACGAGCAGTACTTC.